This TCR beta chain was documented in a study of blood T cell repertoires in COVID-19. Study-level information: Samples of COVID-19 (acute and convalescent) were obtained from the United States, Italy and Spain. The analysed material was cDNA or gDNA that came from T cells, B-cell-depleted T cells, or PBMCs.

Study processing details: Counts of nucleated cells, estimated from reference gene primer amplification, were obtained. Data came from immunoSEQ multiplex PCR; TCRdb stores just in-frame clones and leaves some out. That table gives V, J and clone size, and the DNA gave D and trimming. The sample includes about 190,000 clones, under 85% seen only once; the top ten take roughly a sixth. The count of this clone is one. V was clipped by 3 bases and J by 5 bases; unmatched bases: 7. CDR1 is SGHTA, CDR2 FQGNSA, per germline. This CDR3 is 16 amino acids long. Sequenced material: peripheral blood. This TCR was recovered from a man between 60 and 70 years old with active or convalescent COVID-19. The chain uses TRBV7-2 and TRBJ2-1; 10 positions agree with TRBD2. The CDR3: CASSFLAGVSHNEQFF. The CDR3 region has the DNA TGTGCCAGCAGCTTTCTAGCGGGGGTTAGCCACAATGAGCAGTTCTTC.